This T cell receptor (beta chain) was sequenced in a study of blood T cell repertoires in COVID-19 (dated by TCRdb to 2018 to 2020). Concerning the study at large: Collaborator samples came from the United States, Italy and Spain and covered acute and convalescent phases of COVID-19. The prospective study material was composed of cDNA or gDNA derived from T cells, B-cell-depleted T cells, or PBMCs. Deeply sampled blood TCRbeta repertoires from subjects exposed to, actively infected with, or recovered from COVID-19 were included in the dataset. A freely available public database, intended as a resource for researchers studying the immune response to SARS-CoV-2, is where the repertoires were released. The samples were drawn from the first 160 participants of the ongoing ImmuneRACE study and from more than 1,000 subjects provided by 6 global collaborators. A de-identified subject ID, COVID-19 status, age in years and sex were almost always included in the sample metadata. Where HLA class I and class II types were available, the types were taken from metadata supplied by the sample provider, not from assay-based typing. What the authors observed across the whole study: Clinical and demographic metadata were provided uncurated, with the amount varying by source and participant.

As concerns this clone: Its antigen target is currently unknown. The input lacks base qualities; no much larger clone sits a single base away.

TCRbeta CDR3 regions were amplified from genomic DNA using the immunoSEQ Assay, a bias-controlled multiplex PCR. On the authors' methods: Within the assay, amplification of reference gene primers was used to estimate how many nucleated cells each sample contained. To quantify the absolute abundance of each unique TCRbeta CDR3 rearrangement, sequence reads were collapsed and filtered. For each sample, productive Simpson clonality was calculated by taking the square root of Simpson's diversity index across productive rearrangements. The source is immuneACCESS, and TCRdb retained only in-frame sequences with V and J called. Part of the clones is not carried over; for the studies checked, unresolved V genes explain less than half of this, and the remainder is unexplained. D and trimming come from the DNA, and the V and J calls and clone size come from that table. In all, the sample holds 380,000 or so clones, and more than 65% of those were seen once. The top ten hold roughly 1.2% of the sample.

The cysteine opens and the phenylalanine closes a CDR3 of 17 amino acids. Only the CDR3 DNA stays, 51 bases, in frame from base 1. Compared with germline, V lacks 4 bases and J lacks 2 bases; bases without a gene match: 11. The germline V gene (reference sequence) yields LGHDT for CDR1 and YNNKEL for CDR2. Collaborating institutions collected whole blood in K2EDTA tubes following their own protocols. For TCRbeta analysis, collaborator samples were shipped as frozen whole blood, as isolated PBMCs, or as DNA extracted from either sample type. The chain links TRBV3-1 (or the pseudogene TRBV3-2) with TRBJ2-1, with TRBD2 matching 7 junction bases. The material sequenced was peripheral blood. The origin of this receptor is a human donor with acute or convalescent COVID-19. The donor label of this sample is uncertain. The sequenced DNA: TGTGCCAGCAGCCTCCTGGGTGAGCGGGGACCCTACAATGAGCAGTTCTTC. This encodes CASSLLGERGPYNEQFF.